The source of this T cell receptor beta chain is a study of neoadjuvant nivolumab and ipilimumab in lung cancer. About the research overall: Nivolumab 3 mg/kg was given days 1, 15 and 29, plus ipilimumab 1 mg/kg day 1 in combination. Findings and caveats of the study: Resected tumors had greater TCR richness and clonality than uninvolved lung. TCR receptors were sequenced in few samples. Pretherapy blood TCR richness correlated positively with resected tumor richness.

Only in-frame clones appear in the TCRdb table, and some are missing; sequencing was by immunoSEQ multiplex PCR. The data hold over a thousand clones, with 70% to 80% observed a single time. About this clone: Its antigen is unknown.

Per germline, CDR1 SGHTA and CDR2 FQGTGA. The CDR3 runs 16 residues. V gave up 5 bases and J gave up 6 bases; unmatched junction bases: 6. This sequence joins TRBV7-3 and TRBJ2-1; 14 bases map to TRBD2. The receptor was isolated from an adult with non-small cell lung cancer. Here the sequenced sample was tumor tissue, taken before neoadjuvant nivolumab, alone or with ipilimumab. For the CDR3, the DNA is TGTGCCAGCAGCGGTAAGGGACTAGCGGGGGCCAATGAGCAGTTCTTC. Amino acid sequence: CASSGKGLAGANEQFF.